This T cell receptor (beta chain) was observed in a study of tumor-infiltrating lymphocytes in primary liver carcinoma (dated by TCRdb to 2017 to 2019). Describing the broader study: Between November 2015 and March 2016, several patients in China with histopathologically diagnosed primary liver carcinoma had surgical resection. Of the five patients (three men and two women, aged 30 to 69 years), four had hepatocellular carcinoma and one had combined HCC and intrahepatic cholangiocarcinoma. The tumors of the five patients were staged as T1-T3 N0M0, with maximum diameters ranging from roughly 4.2 to 10 cm. Samples yielded roughly 3.65 to 7.5 million productive TCRbeta reads; read depth did not differ significantly between tissue types. Across five regions of each liver tumor, along with adjacent normal tissue and blood, the study brought together TCRbeta repertoire sequencing, expression microarrays and whole-exome sequencing. A total of 35 or so specimens from 5 patients went through TCRbeta repertoire sequencing, namely 25 tumor regions, 5 adjacent noncancerous liver tissues and 5 peripheral blood samples. Technical replicate repertoires showed high reproducibility, with mean shared-clone rates approximately 0.87 and correlation coefficients above 0.98.

With respect to this clonotype: What this receptor recognizes is not known. Base qualities are missing; no much larger clone stands one base away.

A constant-region primer and ProtoScript II reverse transcriptase were used to reverse-transcribe TCRbeta-specific cDNA from about 530 ng total RNA. Construction of the TCRbeta libraries relied on three nested rounds of multiplex PCR, following a slightly modified ARM-PCR procedure. Each of the first two PCR rounds ran for around 10 cycles using multiplex TRBV1-TRBV30 forward primers together with a Cbeta reverse primer. Sample barcodes and Illumina adapters were added in a final 25-cycle PCR with Deep VentR polymerase. Before sequencing, amplicons of 200-500 bp were purified from gel using a QIAquick gel extraction kit. TCRbeta amplicons were sequenced on an Illumina HiSeq 2500 with 250-bp paired-end reads. The paper's data handling went like this. Quality trimming of reads was performed with Trimmomatic v0.33, and paired reads were merged with FLASH v1.2.11 so that full CDR3 sequences could be recovered. V, D and J germline segments were assigned to the rearranged TCRbeta sequences by MiGEC v1.2.1b. VDJtools v1.0.0 computed clonotype statistics and Shannon-Wiener diversity indices. To cut down on sampling bias, every analysis after diversity analysis relied on just the 250 most abundant clonotypes from each sample. TCRdb ran its own pipeline on the public reads, namely fastp trimming at Q25 and MiXCR clone calling, and kept in-frame beta chains. Rows are combined by CDR3 protein, so each entry shows the most common genes and DNA. The V and J calls were determined by TCRdb, not by the authors. Recorded for this sample are some 190,000 distinct CDR3 sequences; about 60% of them occurred a single time. The top ten clonotypes cover 72% of the sample.

The junction carries 16 bases between V and J, which are trimmed by 5 bases and 8 bases respectively. CDR3 length: 13 amino acids, cysteine to phenylalanine. Only CDR3 DNA is held: 39 bases, read in frame from base 1. CDR1 ENHRY and CDR2 SYGVKD were looked up in the germline V gene. RNA from unsorted whole blood was extracted with TRIzol reagent, and germline DNA was obtained with the DNeasy Blood & Tissue kit. Chronic HBV infection was present in the patients, and the patients were treatment-naive at sampling. Around 4 milliliters of peripheral blood were collected into K2EDTA tubes before surgery. Points the paper makes about the study in general: Because sequencing covered only the TCR beta chain and unpaired alpha chains were not captured, true repertoire diversity is likely underestimated. Comparison of CD4+ and CD8+ T cell repertoires was precluded by the use of bulk unsorted samples. Only 4 to 6 patients were included in the study, and the authors note that the findings should be validated in a larger study. Repertoire overlap was higher between tumor regions (mean about 35%) than tumor-adjacent (approximately 17%) or tumor-blood (about 14%) pairs, consistent with antigen-driven expansion. The top 250 clones accounted for a significantly greater share of the repertoire in tumors than in blood (p = 0.039).

The TCR originated in a man aged 35 to 55 with primary liver carcinoma and hepatitis B virus infection. Sequences were obtained from peripheral blood. The chain couples TRBV10-3 to TRBJ2-7; the best D guess is TRBD1, with 6 bases matching. CDR3 protein: CAISPDSPLKQYF. The base sequence is TGTGCCATCAGTCCGGACAGCCCCCTGAAGCAGTACTTC.